Shown below are 10 T cell receptor beta chains from a single sample sequenced in a study of shared clonotypes between healthy human individuals. Sequencing was performed with immunoSEQ multiplex PCR; in TCRdb, only in-frame clones are kept and a portion is missing. The sample shows around 700,000 clones, more than 70% of them seen only once. The sequencing input was memory CD4+ T cells sorted from blood. The subset denotes: CD45RA-negative fraction. These receptors all come from a woman aged 25 to 39 in good health.

V usage is TRBV6-1 and J usage is TRBJ2-6; 7 bases match TRBD1. This CDR3 comprises 16 residues. Germline trimming cut 4 bases from V and 1 base from J; bases unmatched to any gene: 4. Germline V gene sequence: CDR1 MNHNS, CDR2 SASEGT. CDR3 sequence: CASSGQGWSGANVLTF. CDR3 nucleotides: TGTGCCAGCAGTGGACAGGGTTGGTCTGGGGCCAACGTCCTGACTTTC.

This sequence joins TRBV27 and TRBJ2-5; perhaps TRBD1 as D (6 bases). Germline-derived CDR1 and CDR2 are MNHEY and SMNVEV (reference sequence). The CDR3 loop spans 15 amino acids. V was cut by 4 bases and J by 7 bases, with 19 bases left in between. DNA of the CDR3: TGTGCCAGCAGTTCCGAACCGCAGGGGACGAGGACCCAGTACTTC. Its protein product is CASSSEPQGTRTQYF.

The J gene is TRBJ1-1, the V gene TRBV27; TRBD1 agrees at 7 bases. Trimming cost V 8 bases and J 0 bases; bases outside gene matches: 9. Germline V gene lookup returns CDR1 MNHEY and CDR2 SMNVEV (reference sequence). The length of the CDR3 is 15 residues. The CDR3 region has the DNA TGTGCCAGCTATCTTCAAGGGGGCCTGAACACTGAAGCTTTCTTT. This sequence encodes CASYLQGGLNTEAFF.

This chain joins TRBV7-8 and TRBJ1-2, with 10 bases identical to TRBD1. Germline V lookup: CDR1 SGHVS, CDR2 FQNEAQ. The CDR3 sequence is 13 residues long. V gave up 5 bases and J gave up 8 bases; unmatched junction bases: 5. CDR3 loop: CASSPGTGAGYTF. As DNA, the CDR3 is TGTGCCAGCAGCCCCGGGACAGGGGCGGGCTACACCTTC.

This clone was observed a few times. The V call is TRBV7-9, the J call TRBJ2-3; no clear D gene. Trimming cost V 2 bases and J 7 bases, with 1 base left between them. Per germline, CDR1 SEHNR and CDR2 FQNEAQ (reference sequence). The CDR3 runs 10 residues. Written as DNA, the CDR3 is TGTGCCAGCAGCTTATATACGCAGTATTTT. Translation gives CASSLYTQYF.

Of note for this clone: The identical CDR3 is also encoded by other nucleotide sequences in the sample. This sequence joins TRBV5-6 and TRBJ1-2; a possible D gene is TRBD1 (6 bases). Germline V gives CDR1 SGHDT, CDR2 YYEEEE. Deletions cut 5 bases from V and 8 bases from J, with 13 bases between. This CDR3 region has 12 residues. The CDR3 bases are TGTGCCAGCAGTCTGACGGGGGGCGGCTACACCTTC. It codes for CASSLTGGGYTF.

The chain has TRBV19 and TRBJ2-2; 8 bases map to TRBD1. CDR3 length: 13 amino acids. J lost 6 bases, V lost 8 bases, and 5 bases had no gene match. The germline V gene encodes CDR1 LNHDA and CDR2 SQIVND (reference sequence). The CDR3: CASLRQGSGELFF. In DNA form, the CDR3 reads TGTGCCAGTCTGAGACAGGGGTCCGGGGAGCTGTTTTTT.

CDR3 residues: CASRIAGKRGFNTEAFF. DNA of the CDR3: TGTGCCAGCAGAATAGCCGGGAAAAGAGGGTTTAACACTGAAGCTTTCTTT. The V gene is TRBV7-9, the J gene TRBJ1-1; D is ambiguous. Trimming left V 6 bases short and J 2 bases short, with 22 bases between. The CDR3 is 17 amino acids. The germline gives CDR1 SEHNR, CDR2 FQNEAQ (reference sequence).

Notes on this clone: Other DNA sequences in the same sample also yield this CDR3. The chain carries TRBV5-6 and TRBJ1-5; 7 bases are shared with TRBD1. CDR3 length equals 15 residues. The V gene end was trimmed by 0 bases and the J gene end by 4 bases; junction bases not matched to a gene: 4. Germline V gene lookup returns CDR1 SGHDT and CDR2 YYEEEE. The CDR3 spells CASSLGAGGNQPQHF. The CDR3 region has the DNA TGTGCCAGCAGCTTGGGGGCAGGGGGGAATCAGCCCCAGCATTTT.

The chain is built from TRBV2 and TRBJ1-4; D call uncertain. Germline lookup yields CDR1 SNHLY and CDR2 FYNNEI. This CDR3 has 14 residues. The V end was cut by 7 bases, the J end by 0 bases, with 9 bases between. CDR3 DNA sequence: TGTGCCAGCAATATGTTAGCAACTAATGAAAAACTGTTTTTT. This encodes CASNMLATNEKLFF.